Listed below are T cell receptor beta chains from one sample, sequenced in a study of response to subunit inactivated influenza vaccine. MiXCR was run by TCRdb on the RT-PCR reads, yielding one entry per CDR3 protein. The sample records about 830,000 distinct CDR3 sequences, around 18% being singletons. The material sequenced was PBMCs from blood, taken 4 to 6 days after vaccination. The receptors derive from a man aged 50 to 59 who received an inactivated influenza vaccine. Both conserved end residues are part of each CDR3. D genes are given only for firm matches. A row's size may be missing; if present it is once, few, many or a size class.

TRBD2	few	TRBV20-1	TRBJ2-1	TGCAGTGCCAAACTCGGCGGGGGTGGCTACAATGAGCAGTTCTTC	CSAKLGGGGYNEQFF
NA	many	TRBV4-3	TRBJ1-3	TGCGCCAGCAGCCAAGACACTTCTTCTGGAAACACCATATATTTT	CASSQDTSSGNTIYF
NA	NA	TRBV6-5	TRBJ2-2	TGTGCCAGCAGTTACGTCGGGTCCGGGGAGCTGTTTTTT	CASSYVGSGELFF
TRBD2	NA	TRBV11-2	TRBJ2-2	TGTGCCAGCAGCTCAATAGCGGGAGTCCGGGAGCTGTTTTTT	CASSSIAGVRELFF
NA	few	TRBV5-1	TRBJ2-2	TGCGCCAGCACGGGAGACTACACCGGGGAGCTGTTTTTT	CASTGDYTGELFF
NA	many	TRBV7-2	TRBJ2-5	TGTGCCAGCAGCCCCCGGGAGACCCAGTACTTC	CASSPRETQYF
TRBD2	few	TRBV28	TRBJ2-7	TGTGCCAGCAGTTTGCCCGGGAGGGGAGCGGGAGACGACGAGCAGTACTTC	CASSLPGRGAGDDEQYF
TRBD1	NA	TRBV5-1	TRBJ1-1	TGCGCCAGCAGCGGGACAGGGTCTATCCGAAGAGCTTTCTTT	CASSGTGSIRRAFF
NA	NA	TRBV11-1	TRBJ2-7	TGTGCCAGCAGCTTTATCACCTACGAGCAGTACTTC	CASSFITYEQYF
NA	NA	TRBV6-2/TRBV6-3	TRBJ1-5	TGTGCCAGCAGTTACATGAAATGGGCAAATCAGCCCCAGCATTTT	CASSYMKWANQPQHF
TRBD1	once	TRBV9	TRBJ2-7	TGTGCCAGCAGCGTAGGGTTGGGGGACAGAGCCTACGAGCAGTACTTC	CASSVGLGDRAYEQYF
NA	NA	TRBV10-3	TRBJ2-7	TGTGCCATCAGTTTGAGTGACTACGAGCAGTACTTC	CAISLSDYEQYF
TRBD1	NA	TRBV28	TRBJ2-1	TGTGCCAGCAGTCCCGGGACAGGGCCTTATGAGCAGTTCTTC	CASSPGTGPYEQFF
NA	many	TRBV12-3/TRBV12-4	TRBJ1-5	TGTGCCAGCAGTCAAACAGGGAGGAATCAGCCCCAGCATTTT	CASSQTGRNQPQHF
TRBD1	many	TRBV12-3/TRBV12-4	TRBJ2-4	TGTGCCAGCAGTGACAGGGGCACCAAAAACATTCAGTACTTC	CASSDRGTKNIQYF
NA	NA	TRBV5-1	TRBJ1-4	TGCGCCAGCAGCTTGGAATTGGGTCCGAATGAAAAACTGTTTTTT	CASSLELGPNEKLFF
NA	many	TRBV28	TRBJ2-4	TGTGCCAGCAGTTTACCAGCCAAAAACATTCAGTACTTC	CASSLPAKNIQYF
TRBD2	few	TRBV7-9	TRBJ2-1	TGTGCCAGCAGCTTAGGGGTGAGCGGGAGGGCCTACAATGAGCAGTTCTTC	CASSLGVSGRAYNEQFF
TRBD1	few	TRBV27	TRBJ2-5	TGTGCCAGCAGTTTTTACCGACAGGGGGAGACCCAGTACTTC	CASSFYRQGETQYF
NA	NA	TRBV5-1	TRBJ2-4	TGCGCCAGCAGCCCGGGACCTGAGGACATTCAGTACTTC	CASSPGPEDIQYF